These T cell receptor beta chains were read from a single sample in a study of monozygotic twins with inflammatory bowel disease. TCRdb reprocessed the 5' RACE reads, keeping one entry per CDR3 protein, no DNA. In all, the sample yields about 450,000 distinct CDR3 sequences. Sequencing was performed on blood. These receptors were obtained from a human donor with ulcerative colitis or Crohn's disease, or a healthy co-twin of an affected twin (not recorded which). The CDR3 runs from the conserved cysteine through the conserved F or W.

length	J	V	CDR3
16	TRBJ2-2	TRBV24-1	CATSDAAQGGTGELFF
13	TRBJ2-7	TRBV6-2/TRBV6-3	CASSYPANYEQYF
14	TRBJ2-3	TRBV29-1	CSVAIGFRTDTQYF
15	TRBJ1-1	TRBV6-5	CASSYSGTPFTEAFF
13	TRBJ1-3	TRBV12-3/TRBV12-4	CASNPGTVNTIYF
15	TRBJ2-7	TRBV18	CASSKTGTGNYEQYF
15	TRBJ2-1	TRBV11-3	CASSLGTSGGDEQFF
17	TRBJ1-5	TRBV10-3	CAISESKLGGPNQPQHF
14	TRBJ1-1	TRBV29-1	CSVRDRDWDTEAFF
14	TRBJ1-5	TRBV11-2	CASSKDRASAPQHF